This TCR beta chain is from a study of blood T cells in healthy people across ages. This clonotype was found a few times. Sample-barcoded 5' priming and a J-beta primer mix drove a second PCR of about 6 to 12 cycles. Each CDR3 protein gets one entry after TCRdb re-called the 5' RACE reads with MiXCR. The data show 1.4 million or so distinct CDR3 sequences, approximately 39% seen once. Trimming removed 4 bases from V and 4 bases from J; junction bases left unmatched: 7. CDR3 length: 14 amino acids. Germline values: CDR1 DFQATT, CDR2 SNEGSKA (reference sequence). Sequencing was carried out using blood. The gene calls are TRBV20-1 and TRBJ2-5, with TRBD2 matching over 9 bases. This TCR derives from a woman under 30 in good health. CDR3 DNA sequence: TGCAGTGCTATTCCGGGACTAGCTCGAGAGACCCAGTACTTC. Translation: CSAIPGLARETQYF.